This T cell receptor (beta chain) was retrieved from a study of PD-L1 blockade in urothelial cancer. About the study: Atezolizumab was started by patients in 2014 at 1,200 mg intravenously every 3 weeks.

Method: immunoSEQ multiplex PCR; TCRdb's copy keeps in-frame clones and lacks some. The sample shows approximately 67,000 clones, approximately 83% of them seen only once. The germline CDR1 and CDR2 sequences are SGDLS and YYNGEE. V lost 0 bases, J lost 7 bases, and 7 bases stayed unmatched. CDR3 length equals 15 residues. Time point: pretreatment peripheral blood. Patients' urothelial carcinoma was locally advanced or metastatic. The chain recombines TRBV9 with TRBJ1-2, with 9 nucleotides matching TRBD1. This sequence was found in a man aged 55 to 70 with urothelial cancer. This material consisted of PBMCs, taken around atezolizumab (anti-PD-L1) treatment. CDR3 coding DNA: TGTGCCAGCAGCGTAGCAGGGGACAGGGCGGTTGGCTACACCTTC. It specifies CASSVAGDRAVGYTF.